A selection of T cell receptor beta chains follows, all from one sample in a study of PD-L1 blockade in urothelial cancer. Some clones are missing from TCRdb's copy, which holds only in-frame ones; the method was immunoSEQ multiplex PCR. The sample records fewer than 45,000 clones, almost 85% being singletons. The sample here was PBMCs, taken around atezolizumab (anti-PD-L1) treatment. These receptors were obtained from a man between 65 and 85 years old with urothelial cancer. Each CDR3 is given with its conserved first and last residue. A D gene is named only where the DNA matches it firmly. Only some rows state a clone size, as once, few, many or a class for expanded clones.

d_call j_call v_call clone_size cdr3_length cdr3_nt cdr3_aa
TRBD1 TRBJ2-2 TRBV27 . 13 TGTGCCAGCAGCAGGGACAGAACCGGGGAGCTGTTTTTT CASSRDRTGELFF
. TRBJ1-1 TRBV2 once 11 TGTGCCAGAGTAAGCGACGTCGGAGCTTTCTTT CARVSDVGAFF
TRBD1 TRBJ1-6 TRBV19 many 14 TGTGCCAGTAGTATAGGGACAGGGATTTCACCCCTCCACTTT CASSIGTGISPLHF
. TRBJ1-5 TRBV6-5 . 15 TGTGCCAGCAGGGAGGATTTTAATAGCAATCAGCCCCAGCATTTT CASREDFNSNQPQHF
TRBD1 TRBJ2-5 TRBV27 . 15 TGTGCCAGCAGTTTTGGACAGGGGGAGAGAGAGACCCAGTACTTC CASSFGQGERETQYF
TRBD1 TRBJ1-2 TRBV30 . 15 TGTGCCTGGAGAGCCCGACAGGGGGAATGGTATGGCTACACCTTC CAWRARQGEWYGYTF
. TRBJ2-4 TRBV4-3 . 14 TGCGCCAGCAGCCAAGATCAGGGGACGAACATTCAGTACTTC CASSQDQGTNIQYF
TRBD1 TRBJ2-7 TRBV11-2 . 14 TGTGCCAGCAGCCCGGGACAGTTCTCCTACGAGCAGTACTTC CASSPGQFSYEQYF
. TRBJ2-3 TRBV7-2 . 16 TGTGCCAGCAGCTCGGATATACCACGGGGCACAGATACGCAGTATTTT CASSSDIPRGTDTQYF
. TRBJ2-5 TRBV19 . 11 TGTGCCAGCACGGACTTCGAGACCCAGTACTTC CASTDFETQYF
. TRBJ1-2 TRBV14 . 13 TGTGCCAGCGGGGAGGGGCCAGGACTTGGCTACACCTTC CASGEGPGLGYTF
. TRBJ2-5 TRBV29-1 once 11 TGCAGCGTTGAGTTATCGGAGACCCAGTACTTC CSVELSETQYF
. TRBJ2-7 TRBV6-1 . 15 TGTGCCAGCAGTGAGTCACCGACAGACACCTACGAGCAGTACTTC CASSESPTDTYEQYF
TRBD2 TRBJ2-2 TRBV7-3 . 15 TGTGCCAGCAGCTTTAGCGGGGGGAACACCGGGGAGCTGTTTTTT CASSFSGGNTGELFF
TRBD1 TRBJ1-4 TRBV7-9 once 16 TGTGCCAGCAGCTCGTACTCCGGGACAGGGTCTGAAAAACTGTTTTTT CASSSYSGTGSEKLFF
. TRBJ1-1 TRBV28 . 12 TGTGCCAGCAGTTTGCAGAATACTGAAGCTTTCTTT CASSLQNTEAFF
. TRBJ1-4 TRBV6-5 . 15 TGTGCCAGCAGTTATACCCGGACACCTAATGAAAAACTGTTTTTT CASSYTRTPNEKLFF
. TRBJ1-2 TRBV18 . 14 TGTGCCAGCTCAGATGACGGGGGATCCTATGGCTACACCTTC CASSDDGGSYGYTF
. TRBJ1-2 TRBV4-3 . 15 TGCGCCAGCAGCCCATCAACGCAGGGCCTCTATGGCTACACCTTC CASSPSTQGLYGYTF
. TRBJ2-5 TRBV5-1 . 15 TGCGCCAGCAGCCCCGAAAAACAGGGAGTGGAGACCCAGTACTTC CASSPEKQGVETQYF
TRBD2 TRBJ2-3 TRBV6-5 medium-sized 15 TGTGCCAGCAGTCCTCCGGGACTAGTTACAGATACGCAGTATTTT CASSPPGLVTDTQYF
TRBD2 TRBJ2-7 TRBV10-1 . 15 TGCGCCAGCAGCTCTCCGTCGCGGGAGGTCGACGAGCAGTACTTC CASSSPSREVDEQYF
. TRBJ2-6 TRBV2 . 15 TGTGCCAGCAGTTCCGCCCGGTCTGGGGCCAACGTCCTGACTTTC CASSSARSGANVLTF
TRBD1 TRBJ2-1 TRBV19 . 15 TGTGCCAGTAAAAAGGGACAGGTCGGGATTCAAAAGCAGTTCTTC CASKKGQVGIQKQFF
TRBD1 TRBJ2-5 TRBV5-1 . 15 TGCGCCAGCATTAGGACAGGGGGTATCCAAGAGACCCAGTACTTC CASIRTGGIQETQYF
. TRBJ1-1 TRBV6-6 few 13 TGTGTTGTTAACAGCATATTGAACACTGAAGCTTTCTTT CVVNSILNTEAFF
TRBD2 TRBJ2-5 TRBV29-1 . 14 TGCAGCGTTGGGAGTTTAGCGGGCCAAGAGACCCAGTACTTC CSVGSLAGQETQYF
. TRBJ1-2 TRBV7-8 . 16 TGTGCCAGCAGCTTGCTCCCCGCAAAAACGAGTAGCGGCTACACCTTC CASSLLPAKTSSGYTF
TRBD2 TRBJ2-5 TRBV7-9 . 16 TGTGCCAGCAGCCCAGGACTAGCGGAATCCCCAGAGACCCAGTACTTC CASSPGLAESPETQYF
TRBD1 TRBJ1-5 TRBV7-9 . 14 TGTGCCAGCGGACAGGGGAATAGCAATCAGCCCCAGCATTTT CASGQGNSNQPQHF
. TRBJ1-1 TRBV10-3 . 13 TGTGCCATCAGGGATAGGGGTAACACTGAAGCTTTCTTT CAIRDRGNTEAFF
. TRBJ2-7 TRBV5-4 . 13 TGTGCCAGCAGCTCGGACAGACTTGGCAAGCAGTACTTC CASSSDRLGKQYF
. TRBJ2-1 TRBV5-6 . 12 TGTGCCAGCAGCTTACTAGTCGATGAGGAGTTCTTC CASSLLVDEEFF
TRBD1 TRBJ2-1 TRBV18 . 15 TGTGCCAGCTCCCCCCGGACAGGGCACTACAATGAGCAGTTCTTC CASSPRTGHYNEQFF
. TRBJ1-5 TRBV28 . 15 TGTGCCAGCAGCCCAGGAGGGTATAGCAATCAGCCCCAGCATTTT CASSPGGYSNQPQHF
. TRBJ1-1 TRBV11-2 . 14 TGTGCCAGCAGCCCCGTCGGGGGATGGGGTGAAGCTTTCTTT CASSPVGGWGEAFF
. TRBJ2-3 TRBV7-8 . 16 TGTGCCAGCAGCTCGCGTGGGCAGGGGAAACAAAATACGCAGTATTTT CASSSRGQGKQNTQYF
TRBD1 TRBJ1-1 TRBV29-1 . 13 TGCAGCGTTGATTTGGACAGGGACGCTGAAGCTTTCTTT CSVDLDRDAEAFF
TRBD1 TRBJ1-5 TRBV19 . 14 TGTGCCAGTAGAATGACAGGGGGCCAAAAGCCCCAGCATTTT CASRMTGGQKPQHF
. TRBJ1-1 TRBV7-8 . 13 TGTGCCAGCTCCCAAGGAGGCGTTCCTGAAGCTTTCTTT CASSQGGVPEAFF
. TRBJ2-3 TRBV30 . 13 TGTGCTTTCGACGAGGGAGGTGCAGATACGCAGTATTTT CAFDEGGADTQYF
. TRBJ1-1 TRBV4-3 . 14 TGCGCCAGCAGCAACCGCGGGGGTGACACTGAAGCTTTCTTT CASSNRGGDTEAFF
TRBD2 TRBJ2-7 TRBV7-9 . 18 TGTGCCAGCAGCTTAGGGACTAGCGGGAGATCTATAAACTACGAGCAGTACTTC CASSLGTSGRSINYEQYF
TRBD2 TRBJ2-1 TRBV2 . 16 TGTGCCAGCAGTGCTGGACTAGCGAGTTCCTACAATGAGCAGTTCTTC CASSAGLASSYNEQFF
TRBD1 TRBJ1-5 TRBV6-6 few 13 TGTGCCAGCAGTTACGGGACAGCACAGCCCCAGCATTTT CASSYGTAQPQHF
. TRBJ2-5 TRBV5-6 . 16 TGTGCCAGCAGCCTAGTAATGACGGAGCACCAAGAGACCCAGTACTTC CASSLVMTEHQETQYF
. TRBJ2-1 TRBV5-1 . 16 TGCGCCAGCAGCCGGGAGGGACAGAGCTCCTACAATGAGCAGTTCTTC CASSREGQSSYNEQFF
. TRBJ1-1 TRBV28 . 14 TGTGCCAGCAGCGCCCATGACACGAACACTGAAGCTTTCTTT CASSAHDTNTEAFF
. TRBJ1-1 TRBV7-2 few 16 TGTGCCAGCAGTCCCGGGAGTAGTGCTACGAACACTGAAGCTTTCTTT CASSPGSSATNTEAFF
. TRBJ2-5 TRBV7-2 . 16 TGTGCCAGCAGCTTAGATTCTAGCGCACGTGGGGAGACCCAGTACTTC CASSLDSSARGETQYF
. TRBJ2-7 TRBV7-9 . 12 TGTGCCGGGGGAAAACAGGGCAACGAGCAGTACTTC CAGGKQGNEQYF
TRBD1 TRBJ1-2 TRBV19 few 15 TGTGCCAGCAACTCCGGGACAGGGGTTACCTATGGCTACACCTTC CASNSGTGVTYGYTF